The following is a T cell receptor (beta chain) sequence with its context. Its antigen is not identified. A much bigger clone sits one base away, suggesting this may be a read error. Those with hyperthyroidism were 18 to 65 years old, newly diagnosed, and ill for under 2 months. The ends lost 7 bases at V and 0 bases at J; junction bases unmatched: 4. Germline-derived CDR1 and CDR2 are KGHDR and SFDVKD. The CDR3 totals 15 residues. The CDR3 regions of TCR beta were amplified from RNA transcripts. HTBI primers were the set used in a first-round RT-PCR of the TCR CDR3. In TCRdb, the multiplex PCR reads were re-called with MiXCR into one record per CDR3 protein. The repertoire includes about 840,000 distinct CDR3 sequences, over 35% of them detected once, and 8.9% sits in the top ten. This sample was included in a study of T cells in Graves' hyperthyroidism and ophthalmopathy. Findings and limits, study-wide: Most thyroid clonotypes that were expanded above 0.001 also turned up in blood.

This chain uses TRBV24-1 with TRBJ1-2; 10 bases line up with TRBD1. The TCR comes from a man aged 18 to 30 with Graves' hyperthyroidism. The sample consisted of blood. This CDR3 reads CATSPGQGANYGYTF. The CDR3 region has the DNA TGTGCCACCAGCCCCGGACAGGGGGCTAACTATGGCTACACCTTC.